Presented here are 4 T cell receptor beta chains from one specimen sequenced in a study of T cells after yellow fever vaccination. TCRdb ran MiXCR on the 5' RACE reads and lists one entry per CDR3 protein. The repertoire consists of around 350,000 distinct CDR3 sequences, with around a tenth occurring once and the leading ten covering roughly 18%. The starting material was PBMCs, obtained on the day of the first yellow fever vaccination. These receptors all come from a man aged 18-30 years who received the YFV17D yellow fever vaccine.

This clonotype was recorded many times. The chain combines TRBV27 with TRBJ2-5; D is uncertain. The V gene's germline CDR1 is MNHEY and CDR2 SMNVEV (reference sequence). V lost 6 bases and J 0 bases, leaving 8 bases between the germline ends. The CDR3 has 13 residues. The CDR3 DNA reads TGTGCCAGCAGAGACGGAGACCAAGAGACCCAGTACTTC. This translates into CASRDGDQETQYF.

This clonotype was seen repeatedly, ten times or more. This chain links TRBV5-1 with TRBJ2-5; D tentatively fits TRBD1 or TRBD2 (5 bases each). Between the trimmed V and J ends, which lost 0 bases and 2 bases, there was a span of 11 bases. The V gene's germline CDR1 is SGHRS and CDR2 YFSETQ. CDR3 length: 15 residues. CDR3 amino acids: CASSLALGGQETQYF. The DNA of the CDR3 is TGCGCCAGCAGCTTGGCTCTTGGGGGACAAGAGACCCAGTACTTC.

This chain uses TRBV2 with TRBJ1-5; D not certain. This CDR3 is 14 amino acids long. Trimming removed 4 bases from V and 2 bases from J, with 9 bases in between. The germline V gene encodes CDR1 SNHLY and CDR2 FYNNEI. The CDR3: CASSADAGNQPQHF. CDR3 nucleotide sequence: TGTGCCAGCAGTGCAGACGCTGGCAATCAGCCCCAGCATTTT.

The CDR3 here is CASSVGTSGGARETQYF. The CDR3 coding sequence is TGTGCCAGCAGCGTAGGGACTAGCGGGGGGGCCCGTGAGACCCAGTACTTC. This chain uses TRBV9 with TRBJ2-5; 15 nucleotides align to TRBD2. This CDR3 spans 17 amino acids. Trimming at V came to 0 bases and at J to 5 bases, leaving 5 bases not matched to a gene. The germline V gene has CDR1 SGDLS and CDR2 YYNGEE.